This T cell receptor (beta chain) is drawn from a study of cytomegalovirus exposure and HLA in healthy donors. Study background: The 100 to 150 validation repertoires matched the 650 to 850 first-cohort repertoires in platform, a later analysis reported.

About this clone itself: Its matching antigen is unknown.

General study findings and limits: It was confirmed in vitro that a few of the CMV-associated chains were specific for CMV antigens.

The CDR3 is 15 amino acids. J lost 6 bases, V lost 0 bases, and 6 bases had no gene match. The V gene's germline CDR1 is KGHSH and CDR2 LQKENI. Only in-frame clones appear in the TCRdb table, and some are missing; sequencing was by immunoSEQ multiplex PCR. The repertoire holds almost 200,000 clones, with 80% to 85% as singletons. The chain combines TRBV18 with TRBJ1-2; 8 positions match TRBD1. Sample: PBMCs. The TCR comes from a woman aged 25 to 39 in good health and CMV-seronegative. The CDR3 sequence is CASSPPVTGDHGYTF. The CDR3 bases are TGTGCCAGCTCACCACCGGTGACAGGGGATCATGGCTACACCTTC.